The entry below describes one T cell receptor (beta chain). Its antigen is not yet known. One base away there is no much larger clone; base qualities are not given. In the prospective study, participants were roughly 18 to 100 years old, resided in 25 or so geographic areas of the United States, and were enrolled through a virtual design. To assign participants to cohorts, the prospective study relied on clinical history that participants themselves reported in a screening survey and a study questionnaire. Each participant in the prospective study had whole blood, serum and a nasopharyngeal or oropharyngeal swab collected by mobile phlebotomists. Additional blood draws and questionnaires over an approximately two-month period could optionally be provided by prospective study participants. Before DNA extraction, blood samples from the prospective study were shipped at room temperature or frozen. The source of the sample is a study of blood T cell repertoires in COVID-19 (dated by TCRdb to about 2020). Turning to the overall study: The collaborator samples originated in the United States, Italy and Spain and spanned the acute and convalescent phases of COVID-19. The prospective study material was composed of cDNA or gDNA derived from T cells, B-cell-depleted T cells, or PBMCs. The dataset comprised deeply sampled blood TCRbeta repertoires from subjects exposed to, actively infected with, or recovered from COVID-19. The repertoires were released in a freely available public database meant as a resource for research on the immune response to SARS-CoV-2. The samples were drawn from the first 160 participants of the ongoing ImmuneRACE study and from 1,254 subjects provided by 6 global collaborators. A de-identified subject ID, COVID-19 status, age in years and sex were almost always included in the sample metadata. HLA class I and class II types, where available, came from metadata supplied by the sample provider rather than from assay-based typing.

What the work shows at the level of the full study, not this receptor alone: The amount of clinical and demographic metadata varied by source and participant and was provided uncurated.

TCRbeta CDR3 regions were amplified from genomic DNA using the immunoSEQ Assay, a bias-controlled multiplex PCR. On the study's bioinformatics: Nucleated cell counts per sample were estimated from amplification of reference gene primers within the assay. To quantify the absolute abundance of each unique TCRbeta CDR3 rearrangement, sequence reads were collapsed and filtered. For each sample, productive Simpson clonality was calculated by taking the square root of Simpson's diversity index across productive rearrangements. TCRdb provides this immuneACCESS table in a form limited to in-frame rearrangements. Some clones are lacking; in checked studies, under half of them reflect an unresolved V gene, and why the rest are absent is not known. The D gene and trimming were derived from the DNA, and the V and J assignments and clone size from that table. Present in this sample are around 240,000 clones, 91% of which were seen just once. Of the sample, 0.95% to 1.5% falls within the top ten clones.

This TCR derives from a human donor in a cohort exposed to, infected with or recovered from COVID-19 (not recorded which). The donor label of this sample is uncertain. Material: PBMCs or T cells enriched from blood (not recorded which).

The CDR3 amino acid sequence is: CASQGTEAFF. The DNA reads as follows: TGTGCCAGCCAGGGGACTGAAGCTTTCTTT. Recombination joined TRBV25-1 with TRBJ1-1, and possibly TRBD1, on 6 matching bases. V loses 8 bases, J loses 5 bases, and the germline ends lie 6 bases apart. The germline V gene gives CDR1 as MGHDK and CDR2 as SYGVNS. Taken from cysteine to phenylalanine, the CDR3 has 10 residues. Just CDR3 DNA is preserved here, 30 bases in frame from base 1.